Included here is one T cell receptor (beta chain) sequence, with context. Its specificity is not known. This record belongs to a study of T cell therapy after organ transplantation. Turning to the study itself: Expansion used a peptide pool of 30 HLA class I and II CMV epitopes. Patients received up to 6 T cell doses every 2 weeks. Short-term post-therapy samples: blood collected 4 to 8 weeks after completing therapy.

Libraries were prepared by immunoSEQ multiplex PCR; TCRdb keeps only in-frame clonotypes and omits some of them. The top ten hold about 9.2% of the sample, which has fewer than 25,000 clones, about four fifths seen once. Findings and caveats of the study: Concurrent antirejection and antiviral drugs remain unassessed confounders.

Time point defined: 4-8 weeks after completion of therapy. The material was CD8+ T cells from blood, obtained after autologous CMV-specific T cell therapy. The sequence derives from a human patient who had received a solid organ transplant and had CMV disease. Some T cells may be supplied by the graft donor.

The CDR3 reads CASSLIGGFSTDTQYF. As DNA, the CDR3 is TGTGCCAGCAGCTTAATAGGGGGCTTCTCCACAGATACGCAGTATTTT. The V gene is TRBV7-8, the J gene TRBJ2-3, with 7 bases identical to TRBD1. The CDR3 spans 16 residues. CDR1 and CDR2 (germline): SGHVS, FQNEAQ. V was clipped by 2 bases and J by 2 bases; unmatched bases: 7.